These 5 T cell receptor beta chains originate from one sample sequenced in a study of Ad26.COV2.S vaccination and SARS-CoV-2 variants. TCRdb's copy holds only in-frame clones and misses some; the assay was immunoSEQ multiplex PCR. The sample lists around 400,000 clones, around 89% occurring once. As for treatment: around 19 received Ad26.COV2.S at low or high dose, single or two shots; about 5 received placebo; per-sample allocation not given. Sampling took place 63 days after the first vaccine or placebo injection. Sequencing was performed on peripheral blood, taken in a trial of Ad26.COV2.S vaccine versus placebo. These receptors were collected from a person between 18 and 59 years old who received the Ad26.COV2.S COVID-19 vaccine or a placebo.

The genes are TRBV29-1 and TRBJ1-2, with 7 bases fitting TRBD1. The CDR3 extends over 14 amino acids. V lost 7 bases, J lost 2 bases, and 10 bases stayed unmatched. Germline values: CDR1 SQVTM, CDR2 ANQGSEA. In nucleotides, the CDR3 is TGCAGCGCTGCGGGGACAGCGTTAAACTATGGCTACACCTTC. Translating gives CSAAGTALNYGYTF.

CDR3 sequence (DNA): TGTGCCAGCAGCCAAGACCTTAGCGCAGGGAGGGAGACCCAGTACTTC. The encoded protein is CASSQDLSAGRETQYF. The chain employs TRBV4-2 and TRBJ2-5, with D perhaps TRBD2 (6 bases). Germline loops: CDR1 LGHNA, CDR2 YNFKEQ. The germline V and J ends were trimmed by 0 bases and 5 bases, with 16 bases remaining between them. This CDR3 region has 16 residues.

The CDR3 DNA is TGTGCCAGCAGCTTAGGGAGGGTCAGCGGGCAGTTCTTC. It encodes CASSLGRVSGQFF. The V and J genes are TRBV7-2 and TRBJ2-1, with a possible D match to TRBD2 (6 bases). V gave up 1 base and J gave up 12 bases, with 13 bases separating them. Germline loops: CDR1 SGHTA, CDR2 FQGNSA. This CDR3 has 13 amino acids. The variable domain in full, completed from reference TRBV7-2 and TRBJ2-1, reads GAGVSQSPSNKVTEKGKDVELRCDPISGHTALYWYRQSLGQGLEFLIYFQGNSAPDKSGLPSDRFSAERTGGSVSTLTIQRTQQEDSAVYLCASSLGRVSGQFFGPGTRLTVL.

The chain is built from TRBV7-9 and TRBJ1-1; a possible D gene is TRBD1 (6 bases). The germline CDR1 and CDR2 sequences are SEHNR and FQNEAQ (reference sequence). CDR3 length: 16 amino acids. V was trimmed by 6 bases and J by 5 bases, leaving 22 bases between them. In DNA form, the CDR3 reads TGTGCCAGCAGTCAAATGAGGGGGGAACCCAGGACTGAAGCTTTCTTT. Amino acids: CASSQMRGEPRTEAFF.

This clone was recorded a few times. This chain joins TRBV19 and TRBJ2-5; D is perhaps TRBD1 or TRBD2 (5 bases each). Trimming shortened V by 6 bases and J by 5 bases, and 16 bases separated the two germline ends. Germline V lookup: CDR1 LNHDA, CDR2 SQIVND (reference sequence). The CDR3 totals 14 residues. In DNA form, the CDR3 reads TGTGCCAGTAGCTTAGATGGGACGGGGGAGACCCAGTACTTC. This codes for CASSLDGTGETQYF.